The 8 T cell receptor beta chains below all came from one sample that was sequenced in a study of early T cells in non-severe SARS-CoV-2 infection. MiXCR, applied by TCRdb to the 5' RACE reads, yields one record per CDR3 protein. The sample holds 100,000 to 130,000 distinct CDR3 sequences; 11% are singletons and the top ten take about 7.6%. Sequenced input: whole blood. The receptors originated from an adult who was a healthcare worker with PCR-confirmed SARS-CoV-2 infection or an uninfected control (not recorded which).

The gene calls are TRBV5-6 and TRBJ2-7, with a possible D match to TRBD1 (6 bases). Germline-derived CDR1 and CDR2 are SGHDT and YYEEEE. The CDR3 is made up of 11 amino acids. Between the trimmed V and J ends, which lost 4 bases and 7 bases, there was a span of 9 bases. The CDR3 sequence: CASSRGTEQYF. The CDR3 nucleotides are TGTGCCAGCAGCAGGGGGACAGAGCAGTACTTC.

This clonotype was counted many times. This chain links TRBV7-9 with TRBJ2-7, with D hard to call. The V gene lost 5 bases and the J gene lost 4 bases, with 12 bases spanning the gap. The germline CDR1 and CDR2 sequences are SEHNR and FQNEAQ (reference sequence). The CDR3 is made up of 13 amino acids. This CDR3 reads CASSAFSPYEQYF. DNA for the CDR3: TGTGCCAGCAGCGCCTTTTCCCCTTACGAGCAGTACTTC. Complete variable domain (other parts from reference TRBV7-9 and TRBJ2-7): DTGVSQNPRHKITKRGQNVTFRCDPISEHNRLYWYRQTLGQGPEFLTYFQNEAQLEKSRLLSDRFSAERPKGSFSTLEIQRTEQGDSAMYLCASSAFSPYEQYFGPGTRLTVT.

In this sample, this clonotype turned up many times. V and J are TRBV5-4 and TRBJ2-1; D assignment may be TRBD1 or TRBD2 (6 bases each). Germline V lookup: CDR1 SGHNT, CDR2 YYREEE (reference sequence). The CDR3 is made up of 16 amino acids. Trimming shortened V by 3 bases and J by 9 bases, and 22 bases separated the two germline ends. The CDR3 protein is CASSWGAGVSIGEQFF. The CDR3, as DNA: TGTGCCAGCAGCTGGGGGGCGGGTGTTAGTATCGGTGAGCAGTTCTTC.

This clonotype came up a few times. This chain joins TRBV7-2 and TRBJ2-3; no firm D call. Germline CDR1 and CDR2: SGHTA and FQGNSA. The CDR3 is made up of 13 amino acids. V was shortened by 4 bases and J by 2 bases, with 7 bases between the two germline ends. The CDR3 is CASSSPNTDTQYF. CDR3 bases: TGTGCCAGCAGCTCCCCTAACACAGATACGCAGTATTTT. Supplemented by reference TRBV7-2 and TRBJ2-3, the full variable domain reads GAGVSQSPSNKVTEKGKDVELRCDPISGHTALYWYRQSLGQGLEFLIYFQGNSAPDKSGLPSDRFSAERTGGSVSTLTIQRTQQEDSAVYLCASSSPNTDTQYFGPGTRLTVL.

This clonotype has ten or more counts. The CDR3 sequence: CASSRSGQPGQYF. CDR3 in DNA: TGTGCCAGCAGCCGGTCGGGACAGCCGGGACAGTACTTC. The V call is TRBV28, the J call TRBJ2-5, with 7 bases identical to TRBD1. J was trimmed by 11 bases and V by 6 bases; bases with no gene match: 12. The CDR3 spans 13 residues. Germline V gene data show CDR1 as MDHEN and CDR2 as SYDVKM. Full variable domain (outside the CDR3, taken from reference TRBV28 and TRBJ2-5): DVKVTQSSRYLVKRTGEKVFLECVQDMDHENMFWYRQDPGLGLRLIYFSYDVKMKEKGDIPEGYSVSREKKERFSLILESASTNQTSMYLCASSRSGQPGQYFGPGTRLLVL.

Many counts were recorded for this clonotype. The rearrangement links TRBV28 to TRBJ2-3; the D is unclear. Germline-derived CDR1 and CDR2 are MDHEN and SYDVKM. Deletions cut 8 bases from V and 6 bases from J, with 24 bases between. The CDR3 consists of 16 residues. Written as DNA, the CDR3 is TGTGCCAGCTCTACCGTCTCCCAGAGGCCCCGCGATACGCAGTATTTT. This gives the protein CASSTVSQRPRDTQYF.

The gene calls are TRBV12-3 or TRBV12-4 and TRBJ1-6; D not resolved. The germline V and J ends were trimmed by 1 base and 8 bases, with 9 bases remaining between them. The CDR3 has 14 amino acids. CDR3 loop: CASSLGRNHSPLHF. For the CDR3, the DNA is TGTGCCAGCAGTTTAGGCAGGAATCATTCACCCCTCCACTTT.

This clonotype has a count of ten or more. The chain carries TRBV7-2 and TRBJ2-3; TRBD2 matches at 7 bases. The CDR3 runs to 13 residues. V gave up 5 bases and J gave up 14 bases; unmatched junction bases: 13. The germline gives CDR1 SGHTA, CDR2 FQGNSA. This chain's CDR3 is CASSNFPGGSTYF. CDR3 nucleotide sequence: TGTGCCAGCAGCAACTTTCCTGGCGGGAGTACGTATTTT.